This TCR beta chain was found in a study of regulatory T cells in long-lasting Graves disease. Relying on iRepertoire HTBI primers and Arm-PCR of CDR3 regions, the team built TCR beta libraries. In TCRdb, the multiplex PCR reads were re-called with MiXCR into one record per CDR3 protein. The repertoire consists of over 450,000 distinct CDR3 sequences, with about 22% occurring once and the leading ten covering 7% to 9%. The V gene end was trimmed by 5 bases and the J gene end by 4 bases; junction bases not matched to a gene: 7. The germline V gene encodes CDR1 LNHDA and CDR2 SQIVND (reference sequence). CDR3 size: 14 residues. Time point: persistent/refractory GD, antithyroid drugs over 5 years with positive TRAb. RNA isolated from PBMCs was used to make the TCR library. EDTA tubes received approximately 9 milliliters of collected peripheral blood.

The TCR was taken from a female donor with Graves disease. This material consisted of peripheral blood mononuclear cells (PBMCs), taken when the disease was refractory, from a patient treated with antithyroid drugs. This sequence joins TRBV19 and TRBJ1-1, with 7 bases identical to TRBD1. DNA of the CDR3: TGTGCCAGTAGTGTCACAGGGGAGGGCACTGAAGCTTTCTTT. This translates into CASSVTGEGTEAFF.